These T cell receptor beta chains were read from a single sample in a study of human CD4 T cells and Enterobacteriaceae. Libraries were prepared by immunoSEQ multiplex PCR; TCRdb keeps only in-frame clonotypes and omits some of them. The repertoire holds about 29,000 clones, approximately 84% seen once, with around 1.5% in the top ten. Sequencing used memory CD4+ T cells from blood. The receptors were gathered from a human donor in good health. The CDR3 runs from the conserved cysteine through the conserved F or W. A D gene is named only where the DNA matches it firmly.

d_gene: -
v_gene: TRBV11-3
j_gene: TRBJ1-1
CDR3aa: CASSMDGSMNTEAFF
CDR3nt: TGTGCCAGCAGCATGGACGGGTCCATGAACACTGAAGCTTTCTTT

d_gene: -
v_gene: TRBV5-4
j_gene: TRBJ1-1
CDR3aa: CASSLGGLLNTEAFF
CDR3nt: TGTGCCAGCAGCTTAGGGGGGCTGCTGAACACTGAAGCTTTCTTT

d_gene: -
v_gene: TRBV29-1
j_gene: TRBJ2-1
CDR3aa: CSVQGTTFSDEQFF
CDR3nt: TGCAGCGTCCAAGGGACCACCTTTTCGGATGAGCAGTTCTTC

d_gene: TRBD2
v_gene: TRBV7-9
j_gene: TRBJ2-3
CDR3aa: CASSLVASGMDTQYF
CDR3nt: TGTGCCAGCAGCTTAGTGGCTAGCGGGATGGATACGCAGTATTTT

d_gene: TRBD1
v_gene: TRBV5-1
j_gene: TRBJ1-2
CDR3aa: CASSNRGGDGYTF
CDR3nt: TGCGCCAGCAGCAACAGGGGAGGGGATGGCTACACCTTC

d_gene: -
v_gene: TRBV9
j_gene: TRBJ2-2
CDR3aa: CASSPFAVNTGELFF
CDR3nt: TGTGCCAGCAGCCCCTTTGCTGTGAACACCGGGGAGCTGTTTTTT

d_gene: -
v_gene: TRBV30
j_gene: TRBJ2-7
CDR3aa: CAWSALEREQYF
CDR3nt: TGTGCCTGGAGTGCTCTGGAGCGGGAGCAGTACTTC

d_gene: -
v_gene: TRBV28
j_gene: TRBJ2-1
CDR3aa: CASSPPGTGAYNEQFF
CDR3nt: TGTGCCAGCAGTCCTCCCGGAACGGGCGCCTACAATGAGCAGTTCTTC

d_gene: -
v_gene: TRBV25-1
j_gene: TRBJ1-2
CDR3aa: CATHGPLGSYGYTF
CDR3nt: TGTGCCACGCATGGGCCACTGGGGAGCTATGGCTACACCTTC

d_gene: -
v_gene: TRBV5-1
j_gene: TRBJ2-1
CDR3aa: CASRRDSSSYNEQFF
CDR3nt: TGCGCCAGCAGACGTGACAGTTCCTCCTACAATGAGCAGTTCTTC

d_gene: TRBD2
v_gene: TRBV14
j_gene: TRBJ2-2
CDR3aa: CASSQDPTSKNTGELFF
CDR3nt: TGTGCCAGCAGCCAAGATCCGACTAGCAAAAACACCGGGGAGCTGTTTTTT

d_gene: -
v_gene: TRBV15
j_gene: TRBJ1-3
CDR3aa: CATSRTDSGNTIYF
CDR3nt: TGTGCCACCAGCAGAACAGACTCTGGAAACACCATATATTTT